This T cell receptor (beta chain) was identified during a study of regulatory T cells in long-lasting Graves disease. The time point was: newly diagnosed GD, antithyroid drugs for less than 3 months. Preparation of the TCR library used RNA extracted from PBMCs. The ends were cut back, 5 bases at V and 0 bases at J, with 14 bases in the middle. The CDR3 runs to 15 residues. Germline-derived CDR1 and CDR2 are SGHRS and YFSETQ. Arm-PCR of CDR3 regions and iRepertoire HTBI primers were used to build TCR beta libraries. In TCRdb, the multiplex PCR reads were re-called with MiXCR into one record per CDR3 protein. Counted here are 600,000 to 650,000 distinct CDR3 sequences, under 20% occurring once; the ten biggest clones make up 15% to 20%. These data also featured in a second study, about T cells in Graves' hyperthyroidism and ophthalmopathy.

The genes are TRBV5-1 and TRBJ1-1; D uncertain. This sequence was found in a woman in her twenties or thirties with Graves disease. Material: peripheral blood mononuclear cells (PBMCs), obtained at new diagnosis, from a patient treated with antithyroid drugs. CDR3 nucleotide sequence: TGCGCCAGCAGGCCTTTGGAGGCGTTGAACACTGAAGCTTTCTTT. It is translated as CASRPLEALNTEAFF.